These T cell receptor beta chains were read from a single sample in a study of T-cell memory formation after mild COVID-19. TCRdb re-derived calls from the 5' RACE reads in MiXCR, one entry per CDR3 protein. The sample contains about 430,000 distinct CDR3 sequences, about a sixth of which appear only once. Material: PBMCs or a T cell subset sorted from them (not recorded which). These receptors originate from a man aged 18 to 29 who had mild COVID-19 (a few samples of this study predate the infection). Cell type and time point are not known. Each CDR3 is given with its conserved first and last residue. The order of the fields is V gene, clone size, D gene, J gene, CDR3 DNA, CDR3 protein. A D gene is named only where the DNA matches it firmly. Where a row states a size, it is once, few, many or the class of an expanded clone; other rows omit it.

V: TRBV5-1
size: few
D: TRBD1
J: TRBJ1-1
DNA: TGCGCCAGCAGCTTTAGACAGGGGAACACTGAAGCTTTCTTT
CDR3: CASSFRQGNTEAFF

V: TRBV9
size: few
D: TRBD2
J: TRBJ2-1
DNA: TGTGCCAGCAGCGTAGGCGGGGGGGTATACAATGAGCAGTTCTTC
CDR3: CASSVGGGVYNEQFF

V: TRBV7-2
size: few
D: -
J: TRBJ2-2
DNA: TGTGCCAGCAGCCCCCTGGCCCCCGGGGAGCTGTTTTTT
CDR3: CASSPLAPGELFF

V: TRBV12-5
size: few
D: -
J: TRBJ2-1
DNA: TGTGCTAGTGGTTCCACAACCTTCAAGGATGAGCAGTTCTTC
CDR3: CASGSTTFKDEQFF

V: TRBV6-5
size: -
D: -
J: TRBJ1-5
DNA: TGTGCCAGCAGTTACTCGCACAGTAGCAATCAGCCCCAGCATTTT
CDR3: CASSYSHSSNQPQHF

V: TRBV2
size: few
D: -
J: TRBJ2-7
DNA: TGTGCCAGCAGAGACCTAAGCTCCTACGAGCAGTACTTC
CDR3: CASRDLSSYEQYF

V: TRBV11-2
size: -
D: -
J: TRBJ2-2
DNA: TGTGCCAGCAGCTTAGCCACATCCGGGGAGCTGTTTTTT
CDR3: CASSLATSGELFF

V: TRBV15
size: -
D: -
J: TRBJ2-5
DNA: TGTGCCACCAGCAGAGTGGGCGGGCCAGGCCGGGACTCTGAAGAGACCCAGTACTTC
CDR3: CATSRVGGPGRDSEETQYF

V: TRBV7-9
size: few
D: -
J: TRBJ1-4
DNA: TGTGCCAGCAGCTTTTCCGGGAGTAATGAAAAACTGTTTTTT
CDR3: CASSFSGSNEKLFF

V: TRBV10-2
size: few
D: TRBD2
J: TRBJ2-1
DNA: TGCGCCACCATGGGACTAGCTAATGAGCAGTTCTTC
CDR3: CATMGLANEQFF

V: TRBV12-3/TRBV12-4
size: few
D: -
J: TRBJ2-6
DNA: TGTGCCAGCAGACCTGGGAGGCCTGGGGCCAACGTCCTGACTTTC
CDR3: CASRPGRPGANVLTF

V: TRBV6-2/TRBV6-3
size: -
D: TRBD2
J: TRBJ2-5
DNA: TGTGCCAGCAGTTACGTCCCTAGCGGGCTTGAAGAGACCCAGTACTTC
CDR3: CASSYVPSGLEETQYF

V: TRBV7-6
size: many
D: -
J: TRBJ2-7
DNA: TGTGCCAGCAGCTTAGAGGAAACCCCTATTTACGAGCAGTACTTC
CDR3: CASSLEETPIYEQYF

V: TRBV12-5
size: few
D: TRBD1
J: TRBJ1-3
DNA: TGTGCTAGTGGTACGGGACAGGGGCAGGACACCATATATTTT
CDR3: CASGTGQGQDTIYF

V: TRBV12-3/TRBV12-4
size: -
D: TRBD2
J: TRBJ2-2
DNA: TGTGCCAGCAGTTTCACTCGAAGGGGAGGGATCACCTGGGAGCTGTTTTTT
CDR3: CASSFTRRGGITWELFF

V: TRBV19
size: few
D: -
J: TRBJ2-1
DNA: TGTGCCAGTAGCTCCGCCTCTGACAGTTTTCGGGGCTCCTACAATGAGCAGTTCTTC
CDR3: CASSSASDSFRGSYNEQFF

V: TRBV21-1
size: -
D: -
J: TRBJ2-5
DNA: TGTGCCAGCAGCAAAGGTACCTCGAGAGGCGAGACCCAGTACTTC
CDR3: CASSKGTSRGETQYF

V: TRBV4-1
size: few
D: TRBD2
J: TRBJ2-6
DNA: TGCGCCAGCAGCCAAGTGACTAGCGGTCCCTCTGGGGCCAACGTCCTGACTTTC
CDR3: CASSQVTSGPSGANVLTF

V: TRBV14
size: once
D: TRBD1
J: TRBJ1-2
DNA: TGTGCCAGCAGCCAAGCGCTACAGGGGGGCTACACCTTC
CDR3: CASSQALQGGYTF

V: TRBV29-1
size: -
D: -
J: TRBJ2-7
DNA: TGCAGCGTTGACGGCGGGGTAAGGCGCGAGCAGTACTTC
CDR3: CSVDGGVRREQYF

V: TRBV19
size: -
D: TRBD2
J: TRBJ2-1
DNA: TGTGCCAGTAGTATGGGGGGGACTAGCGGGTACAATGAGCAGTTCTTC
CDR3: CASSMGGTSGYNEQFF

V: TRBV7-8
size: -
D: TRBD2
J: TRBJ2-1
DNA: TGTGCCAGCAGCTTAGTTGCGGGGGGGAGACACAATGAGCAGTTCTTC
CDR3: CASSLVAGGRHNEQFF

V: TRBV5-1
size: -
D: -
J: TRBJ2-1
DNA: TGCGCCAGCAGCTTGGATGTCGGGGGAGGCTACAATGAGCAGTTCTTC
CDR3: CASSLDVGGGYNEQFF

V: TRBV20-1
size: once
D: -
J: TRBJ1-1
DNA: TGCAGTGCTCCTCCCGTCTTGTTGAACACTGAAGCTTTCTTT
CDR3: CSAPPVLLNTEAFF

V: TRBV7-2
size: few
D: -
J: TRBJ1-2
DNA: TGTGCCAGCAGCTTAGTTGCAGGGATCGATGGCTACACCTTC
CDR3: CASSLVAGIDGYTF

V: TRBV7-2
size: -
D: TRBD1
J: TRBJ1-5
DNA: TGTGCCAGCAGCTCTGACAGGGCTGCCCACCAGCCCCAGCATTTT
CDR3: CASSSDRAAHQPQHF

V: TRBV5-1
size: -
D: TRBD2
J: TRBJ2-3
DNA: TGCGCCAGCAAGGTACTAGCGGGTTCGGATACGCAGTATTTT
CDR3: CASKVLAGSDTQYF

V: TRBV5-1
size: few
D: -
J: TRBJ2-7
DNA: TGCGCCAGCAGCATCCGGACTGGGACGAGCTCCTACGAGCAGTACTTC
CDR3: CASSIRTGTSSYEQYF

V: TRBV6-2/TRBV6-3
size: few
D: -
J: TRBJ1-1
DNA: TGTGCCAGCAGTTACTCCATGGGTGAAGCTTTCTTT
CDR3: CASSYSMGEAFF

V: TRBV5-1
size: few
D: -
J: TRBJ2-7
DNA: TGCGCCAGCAGCTTGGGGCACGGCGGTCCCTACGAGCAGTACTTC
CDR3: CASSLGHGGPYEQYF

V: TRBV11-2
size: many
D: -
J: TRBJ2-3
DNA: TGTGCCAGCAGCTTAGATCGGCGAAATACGCAGTATTTT
CDR3: CASSLDRRNTQYF

V: TRBV7-6
size: -
D: -
J: TRBJ2-5
DNA: TGTGCCAGCAGTCTTAAAGTGGGGACCCAGTACTTC
CDR3: CASSLKVGTQYF

V: TRBV5-4
size: -
D: -
J: TRBJ1-3
DNA: TGTGCCAGCAGCTACGGGTCGGCTCTCAACACCATATATTTT
CDR3: CASSYGSALNTIYF

V: TRBV10-3
size: few
D: TRBD2
J: TRBJ2-3
DNA: TGTGCCGCAACGGGACTAGCAACAGATACGCAGTATTTT
CDR3: CAATGLATDTQYF

V: TRBV5-1
size: few
D: TRBD1
J: TRBJ1-6
DNA: TGCGCCAGCAGCACCCGACAGGGGCCCTATAATTCACCCCTCCACTTT
CDR3: CASSTRQGPYNSPLHF

V: TRBV11-2
size: -
D: -
J: TRBJ1-2
DNA: TGTGCCAGCAGCTCACAGGGTAGTACCTTC
CDR3: CASSSQGSTF

V: TRBV7-2
size: -
D: -
J: TRBJ1-1
DNA: TGTGCCAGCAGATACGACAGGCGTCCTGGGACTTTCTTT
CDR3: CASRYDRRPGTFF

V: TRBV12-3/TRBV12-4
size: few
D: -
J: TRBJ2-1
DNA: TGTGCCAGCAGTTTCCCCGTCCAGATCTCCTACAATGAGCAGTTCTTC
CDR3: CASSFPVQISYNEQFF

V: TRBV7-3
size: many
D: -
J: TRBJ2-3
DNA: TGTGCCAGCAGCTTAATGACTAGCACAGATACGCAGTATTTT
CDR3: CASSLMTSTDTQYF

V: TRBV7-2
size: -
D: -
J: TRBJ2-3
DNA: TGTGCCAGCAGCTTAGTCGGAGGGGGGCCCGGAGATACGCAGTATTTT
CDR3: CASSLVGGGPGDTQYF